Following are 26 T cell receptor beta chains from one sample sequenced in a study of pediatric ulcerative colitis. This table comes from immunoSEQ multiplex PCR, and its TCRdb copy is limited to in-frame clones, with some not included. The sample holds tens of thousands of clones, more than 60% seen once. One to two pinch biopsies were taken from the rectum during colonoscopy. The sample consisted of gut tissue. The receptors were sampled from a girl aged 5-17 years with moderate ulcerative colitis.

V and J are TRBV19 and TRBJ1-6; no firm D call. Trimming cost V 6 bases and J 8 bases, with 14 bases left between them. The germline V gene encodes CDR1 LNHDA and CDR2 SQIVND (reference sequence). This CDR3 has 14 residues. The CDR3 sequence is CASSPGGVDSPLHF. The CDR3 DNA reads TGTGCCAGTAGCCCGGGCGGAGTGGATTCACCCCTCCACTTT.

This chain joins TRBV7-2 and TRBJ1-6; D is perhaps TRBD1 (5 bases). Germline V CDR1 and CDR2: SGHTA, FQGNSA. Trimming took 4 bases from V and 1 from J, leaving 8 bases between them. The length of the CDR3 is 15 residues. The chain's CDR3 is CASSSGGSYNSPLHF. CDR3 in DNA: TGTGCCAGCAGCTCGGGGGGATCCTATAATTCACCCCTCCACTTT.

This CDR3 reads CASSDGPAGVGTEAFF. CDR3 coding DNA: TGTGCCAGCAGTGATGGCCCCGCAGGGGTCGGCACTGAAGCTTTCTTT. The chain joins TRBV25-1 to TRBJ1-1, with D tentatively TRBD1 (6 bases). Trimming cost V 3 bases and J 4 bases, with 18 bases left between them. In germline, CDR1 is MGHDK, CDR2 SYGVNS. The CDR3 runs 16 residues.

The V call is TRBV9, the J call TRBJ2-3, with 11 bases aligning to TRBD2. Germline CDR1 reads SGDLS; CDR2 reads YYNGEE. The ends lost 2 bases at V and 6 bases at J; junction bases unmatched: 8. CDR3 size: 16 residues. The DNA for the CDR3 is TGTGCCAGCAGCGTCGGGCTAGCGGGAGGAACGGATACGCAGTATTTT. Protein product: CASSVGLAGGTDTQYF.

Points on this clone: Other nucleotide sequences in the sample specify the same CDR3. This chain uses TRBV27 with TRBJ2-1; no firm D call. Germline V gene data show CDR1 as MNHEY and CDR2 as SMNVEV (reference sequence). V dropped 0 bases and J dropped 0 bases, with 9 bases sitting between them. This CDR3 is built from 16 residues. CDR3 in amino acids: CASSLSPRSSYNEQFF. CDR3 sequence (DNA): TGTGCCAGCAGTTTATCCCCCCGGAGCTCCTACAATGAGCAGTTCTTC.

The chain uses TRBV10-3 and TRBJ2-2; tentative D call: TRBD2 (5 bases). Germline V CDR1 and CDR2: ENHRY, SYGVKD. CDR3 length: 15 amino acids. Trimming shortened V by 8 bases and J by 4 bases, and 17 bases separated the two germline ends. The CDR3 DNA reads TGTGCCATCGGGAGCCCCTCGTTGGGCACCGGGGAGCTGTTTTTT. As protein: CAIGSPSLGTGELFF.

This chain connects TRBV18 to TRBJ2-7; unclear D gene. Germline V lookup: CDR1 KGHSH, CDR2 LQKENI. Trimming cost V 3 bases and J 0 bases, with 3 bases left between them. The CDR3 has 12 amino acids. CDR3 DNA sequence: TGTGCCAGCTCACCGGACTCCTACGAGCAGTACTTC. Encoded protein: CASSPDSYEQYF.

The chain carries TRBV9 and TRBJ2-5, with 8 nucleotides matching TRBD2. V shed 1 base and J 1 base; nucleotides not matched to a gene: 15. CDR1 is SGDLS, CDR2 YYNGEE, per germline. This CDR3 spans 19 amino acids. CDR3 sequence (DNA): TGTGCCAGCAGCGTAACCCCGGGGGGAAGCGGGGGAATCCAAGAGACCCAGTACTTC. Translation: CASSVTPGGSGGIQETQYF.

The chain has TRBV30 and TRBJ1-1; 7 nucleotides match TRBD1. V lost 4 bases and J lost 8; bases outside the gene matches: 7. Germline CDR1 and CDR2: GTSNPN and SVGIG (reference sequence). This CDR3 comprises 12 residues. The CDR3 here is CAWKAGTAEAFF. The CDR3 DNA sequence: TGTGCCTGGAAAGCGGGGACAGCAGAAGCTTTCTTT.

The V and J genes are TRBV19 and TRBJ1-5; 10 bases agree with TRBD1. The CDR3 has 19 residues. Per germline, CDR1 LNHDA and CDR2 SQIVND (reference sequence). J was trimmed by 6 bases and V by 3 bases; bases with no gene match: 17. CDR3 loop: CASSMGRGQGRYGSQPQHF. CDR3 DNA: TGTGCCAGTAGTATGGGTCGGGGACAGGGGCGGTACGGGAGTCAGCCCCAGCATTTT.

This chain connects TRBV7-9 to TRBJ2-3; D is undetermined. The V and J ends lost 5 bases and 4 bases respectively, with 13 bases between them. The CDR3 totals 14 residues. CDR1 SEHNR and CDR2 FQNEAQ come from the germline V gene (reference sequence). DNA of the CDR3: TGTGCCAGCAGCAAGGACCCCCCCTCAGATACGCAGTATTTT. Translated, it gives CASSKDPPSDTQYF. The whole variable domain, filled in from reference TRBV7-9 and TRBJ2-3, reads DTGVSQNPRHKITKRGQNVTFRCDPISEHNRLYWYRQTLGQGPEFLTYFQNEAQLEKSRLLSDRFSAERPKGSFSTLEIQRTEQGDSAMYLCASSKDPPSDTQYFGPGTRLTVL.

The rearrangement uses TRBV5-6 and TRBJ2-3, with D tentatively TRBD1 (6 bases). The germline CDR1 and CDR2 sequences are SGHDT and YYEEEE. The CDR3 sequence is 14 residues long. Trimming pared 2 bases from V and 0 bases from J, leaving 7 bases between. The CDR3 loop is CASSLTGSTDTQYF. The CDR3 region has the DNA TGTGCCAGCAGCTTAACAGGGAGCACAGATACGCAGTATTTT.

In this sample, this clone turned up once. This chain joins TRBV4-1 and TRBJ1-1, with TRBD1 identical over 7 bases. The germline V gene has CDR1 MGHRA and CDR2 YSYEKL. V lost 2 bases and J lost 11; bases outside the gene matches: 14. CDR3 length equals 15 residues. The CDR3 sequence: CASSQPNRGRPEAFF. CDR3 DNA: TGCGCCAGCAGCCAACCCAACAGGGGACGCCCAGAGGCTTTCTTT.

This chain links TRBV11-3 with TRBJ2-1; 7 nucleotides line up with TRBD2. CDR1 SGHNT and CDR2 YENEEA come from the germline V gene. The V segment lost 5 bases and the J segment 6 bases; nucleotides outside the gene matches: 7. The CDR3 consists of 14 residues. CDR3: CASSRASGGNEQFF. The CDR3 region has the DNA TGTGCCAGCAGCAGGGCTAGCGGAGGCAATGAGCAGTTCTTC.

The chain joins TRBV30 to TRBJ1-5; D not certain. This CDR3 is 14 amino acids long. CDR1 and CDR2 from the germline V gene are GTSNPN and SVGIG (reference sequence). Trimming cost V 2 bases and J 3 bases, with 11 bases left between them. CDR3 sequence: CAWSPGYNNQPQHF. CDR3 sequence (DNA): TGTGCCTGGAGTCCGGGTTATAACAATCAGCCCCAGCATTTT.

There are a few counts of this clone. This chain connects TRBV29-1 to TRBJ2-7; D is undetermined. V gave up 5 bases and J gave up 1 base, with 12 bases separating them. Germline V gives CDR1 SQVTM, CDR2 ANQGSEA. CDR3 size: 13 residues. The CDR3: CSVKGTASYEQYF. CDR3 bases: TGCAGCGTTAAGGGAACAGCATCCTACGAGCAGTACTTC.

J is TRBJ2-3 and V is TRBV10-1; D may be TRBD1 (5 bases). V shed 3 bases and J shed 3 bases, with 10 bases lying between them. Germline CDR1 WNHNN, CDR2 SYGVQD (reference sequence). The CDR3 spans 14 residues. The CDR3, as DNA: TGCGCCAGCAGTGAAGGGGAATGGACAGATACGCAGTATTTT. Encoded protein: CASSEGEWTDTQYF.

With respect to this clone: One end of the junction fails to match germline, which may point to a read error. The chain has TRBV5-5 and TRBJ2-2; 7 bases agree with TRBD2. In germline, CDR1 is SGHKS, CDR2 YYEKEE (reference sequence). The length of the CDR3 is 15 residues. The CDR3 protein is CASSQGGGWTGELFF. CDR3 DNA: TGCGCCAGCAGCCAAGGCGGGGGTTGGACCGGGGAGCTGTTTTTT.

The chain couples TRBV5-6 to TRBJ2-5; D ambiguous. The CDR3 has 11 amino acids. The germline V gene has CDR1 SGHDT and CDR2 YYEEEE. Trimming pared 4 bases from V and 3 bases from J, leaving 4 bases between. CDR3 protein: CASSHKETQYF. DNA of the CDR3: TGTGCCAGCAGCCACAAAGAGACCCAGTACTTC.

In its sample, this clone was seen a few times. The rearrangement uses TRBV7-2 and TRBJ2-2; D gene unclear. The ends were cut back, 7 bases at V and 2 bases at J, with 11 bases in the middle. Germline assignment: CDR1 SGHTA and CDR2 FQGNSA. CDR3 size: 14 residues. The CDR3 DNA follows: TGTGCCAGCACCCTGGACCTTAACACCGGGGAGCTGTTTTTT. Translation: CASTLDLNTGELFF.

The genes are TRBV5-5 and TRBJ1-2, with D perhaps TRBD1 (6 bases). The CDR3 runs 14 residues. Germline V gives CDR1 SGHKS, CDR2 YYEKEE (reference sequence). The V and J ends lost 3 bases and 3 bases respectively, with 12 bases between them. The CDR3 sequence is CASSWGASDYGYTF. In nucleotides, the CDR3 is TGTGCCAGCAGCTGGGGGGCCAGCGACTATGGCTACACCTTC. The full variable domain, rest sourced from reference TRBV5-5 and TRBJ1-2, is DAGVTQSPTHLIKTRGQQVTLRCSPISGHKSVSWYQQVLGQGPQFIFQYYEKEERGRGNFPDRFSARQFPNYSSELNVNALLLGDSALYLCASSWGASDYGYTFGSGTRLTVV.

This sequence joins TRBV7-2 and TRBJ2-7, with a tentative D call TRBD1 (5 bases). Looked up from germline, CDR1 is SGHTA and CDR2 is FQGNSA. This CDR3 comprises 18 residues. V shed 2 bases and J shed 2 bases, with 22 bases lying between them. CDR3 sequence: CASSLSGPLGISTYEQYF. The CDR3 DNA follows: TGTGCCAGCAGCTTATCAGGGCCCTTAGGGATTAGTACCTACGAGCAGTACTTC.

The chain carries TRBV10-1 and TRBJ2-1; possibly TRBD1 for D (5 bases). V was trimmed by 6 bases and J by 5 bases, leaving 8 bases between them. CDR1 and CDR2 from the germline V gene are WNHNN and SYGVQD (reference sequence). The CDR3 has 12 residues. CDR3 DNA: TGCGCCAGCAGGGACACGAACAATGAGCAGTTCTTC. Translating gives CASRDTNNEQFF.

The V call is TRBV30, the J call TRBJ2-1, with 11 bases that match TRBD2. The germline gives CDR1 GTSNPN, CDR2 SVGIG (reference sequence). The CDR3 has 17 amino acids. Trimming cost V 2 bases and J 5 bases; bases outside gene matches: 11. Written as DNA, the CDR3 is TGTGCCTGGAGTCCGATCGGGACTAGCGGCAGAAACAATGAGCAGTTCTTC. Protein sequence: CAWSPIGTSGRNNEQFF.

The chain has TRBV6-5 and TRBJ2-5, with a weak D call TRBD2 (5 bases). The germline gives CDR1 MNHEY, CDR2 SVGAGI. V was trimmed by 0 bases and J by 7 bases, leaving 9 bases between them. The length of the CDR3 is 13 residues. CDR3 DNA sequence: TGTGCCAGCAGTTACTCCCCCCGGGGGACCCAGTACTTC. This encodes CASSYSPRGTQYF.

V gene TRBV29-1 combines with J gene TRBJ2-3; TRBD2 aligns across 10 bases. The CDR3 contains 16 residues. V shed 0 bases and J 4 bases; nucleotides not matched to a gene: 7. Germline V gene data show CDR1 as SQVTM and CDR2 as ANQGSEA. The CDR3 reads CSVEDRLAGVADTQYF. The DNA for the CDR3 is TGCAGCGTTGAAGATCGGCTAGCGGGGGTTGCAGATACGCAGTATTTT.